This T cell receptor (beta chain) emerged from a study of blood T cell repertoires in COVID-19. Deletions cut 3 bases from V and 4 bases from J, with 10 bases between. In germline, CDR1 is LNHNV, CDR2 YYDKDF (reference sequence). The CDR3 loop spans 14 amino acids. This clone has just a few counts. Per the authors' pipeline: Estimation of nucleated cell counts relied on the amplification of reference gene primers. The data were produced by immunoSEQ multiplex PCR, yet TCRdb's version contains in-frame clones alone and is incomplete. The DNA was the basis for D and trimming; V, J and clone size are from that table. The sample consists of more than 200,000 clones, around 84% of them appearing once.

J is TRBJ2-1 and V is TRBV15; D possibly corresponds to TRBD1 (6 bases). The receptor's source is a woman over 75 with COVID-19, enrolled during active disease. The sample was peripheral blood. The chain's CDR3 is CATSRGTSYNEQFF. CDR3 sequence (DNA): TGTGCCACCAGCAGGGGGACATCGTACAATGAGCAGTTCTTC.